What follows are 7 T cell receptor beta chains derived from one specimen sequenced in a study of T cell clonality in common variable immunodeficiency. The antigens these receptors bind are not known. General study points: Fewer deletions and N-nucleotide insertions were reportedly seen in common variable immunodeficiency TCR beta sequences.

Assay used: immunoSEQ multiplex PCR; TCRdb lists only in-frame clones, some missing. The sample is made up of fewer than 25,000 clones, none counted only once. Input material: peripheral blood mononuclear cells. The origin of the receptors is a human donor with common variable immunodeficiency.

Remarks on this clone: Sequencing ends 3 residues short of the CDR3 end; the germline J gene provides the rest. The chain joins TRBV7-3 to TRBJ2-7; 12 bases are shared with TRBD1. The CDR3 length is 15 residues. The V gene's germline CDR1 is SGHTA and CDR2 FQGTGA. The J segment lost 5 bases and the V segment lost 3 bases, leaving 5 bases of the junction unmatched. CDR3 bases read: TGTGCCAGCAGCTTCTCCGGGACAGGGGGCGACGAG. Encoded protein: CASSFSGTGGDE. The CDR3 reads in full as CASSFSGTGGDEQYF.

This clone was counted between two and nine times. The read ends 3 residues early relative to the CDR3; the germline J gene fills the gap. The chain is built from TRBV7-9 and TRBJ1-6; D is unclear. Germline V CDR1 and CDR2: SEHNR, FQNEAQ (reference sequence). V was pared by 1 base and J by 7 bases, with 8 bases between. The CDR3 has 14 residues. The CDR3 loop is CASSLDSPNSPLHF. CDR3 DNA, as far as it was read: TGTGCCAGCAGCTTAGACAGCCCGAATTCACCC.

A word on this clone: The missing CDR3 end, 3 residues past where the read stops, is filled in from the germline J gene. This chain connects TRBV7-8 to TRBJ2-1; the D gene is possibly TRBD2 (5 bases). The CDR3 spans 11 residues. The ends were cut back, 3 bases at V and 9 bases at J, with 6 bases in the middle. Germline CDR1 reads SGHVS; CDR2 reads FQNEAQ. The CDR3 region is CASSLRVEQFF. Partial CDR3 DNA: TGTGCCAGCAGCTTGAGGGTTGAG. Filled out from reference TRBV7-8 and TRBJ2-1, the complete variable domain reads GAGVSQSPRYKVAKRGQDVALRCDPISGHVSLFWYQQALGQGPEFLTYFQNEAQLDKSGLPSDRFFAERPEGSVSTLKIQRTQQEDSAVYLCASSLRVEQFFGPGTRLTVL.

This clone showed up just a few times. The missing CDR3 end, 3 residues past where the read stops, is filled in from the germline J gene. The rearrangement joins TRBV5-6 to TRBJ1-2, with a weak D call TRBD1 (6 bases). The CDR3 extends over 15 amino acids. Germline CDR1 reads SGHDT; CDR2 reads YYEEEE. The germline V and J ends were trimmed by 5 bases and 2 bases, with 16 bases remaining between them. CDR3 loop: CASSRWDTLNYGYTF. CDR3 bases read: TGTGCCAGCAGTCGATGGGACACCTTAAACTATGGC.

Points on this clone: The CDR3 goes on 3 residues after the read ends, and that part is filled in from the germline J gene. The rearrangement uses TRBV30 and TRBJ2-5; D remains unclear. The CDR3 has 11 amino acids. From germline, CDR1 is GTSNPN and CDR2 SVGIG (reference sequence). V lost 4 bases, J lost 5 bases, and 8 bases lay in between. The part of the CDR3 DNA that was read is TGTGCCTGGATAGGGTTCGAGACC. It specifies CAWIGFET. In full, the CDR3 is CAWIGFETQYF.

This clone was detected many times. The read gets to within 3 residues of the CDR3 end, and the germline J gene fills in the rest. The gene calls are TRBV23-1 and TRBJ2-1; TRBD1 aligns across 12 bases. TRBV23-1 is identified as an open reading frame with a role that is uncertain. With 0 bases clipped from V and 9 bases from J, the junction kept 9 bases outside the gene matches. CDR3 length equals 17 residues. The CDR3 loop reads CASSQSDRDRGLSEQFF. CDR3 bases read: TGCGCCAGCAGTCAATCAGACCGGGACAGGGGGCTTAGTGAG.

The table lists this clone with many counts. The read terminates 3 residues before the CDR3 end, so the remaining end is supplied by the germline J gene. The rearrangement links TRBV7-3 to TRBJ2-1, with 8 bases fitting TRBD2. The J segment lost 5 bases and the V segment lost 5 bases, leaving 17 bases of the junction unmatched. Germline lookup yields CDR1 SGHTA and CDR2 FQGTGA. This CDR3 contains 18 residues. Partial CDR3 DNA: TGTGCCAGCAGCCCCTTTCAGGAACTAGCGGTTATTAACAATGAG. It is translated as CASSPFQELAVINNE. From start to end, the CDR3 is CASSPFQELAVINNEQFF. Combining the CDR3 with reference TRBV7-3 and TRBJ2-1 gives the whole variable domain GAGVSQTPSNKVTEKGKYVELRCDPISGHTALYWYRQSLGQGPEFLIYFQGTGAADDSGLPNDRFFAVRPEGSVSTLKIQRTERGDSAVYLCASSPFQELAVINNEQFFGPGTRLTVL.